The source of this TCR beta chain is a study of patients and donors after allogeneic stem cell transplantation. This clonotype was seen at least ten times. TCRdb re-called the RT-PCR reads through MiXCR, storing one row per CDR3 protein. The sample yields about a million distinct CDR3 sequences, 18% seen once. There are 14 residues in the CDR3. V was clipped by 0 bases and J by 0 bases, with 4 bases between them. Germline CDR1 reads SGDLS; CDR2 reads YYNGEE. The specimen was blood, either unsorted or a sorted T cell fraction (not recorded which). The source of this sequence is a human donor who was either an allogeneic HSCT recipient or a stem cell or donor lymphocyte infusion donor (not recorded which). It is not recorded whose cells these are; they may come from a transplant donor. V usage is TRBV9 and J usage is TRBJ2-1, with D hard to call. CDR3 bases: TGTGCCAGCAGCGTAGGGAACTCCTACAATGAGCAGTTCTTC. This sequence encodes CASSVGNSYNEQFF.